The 11 T cell receptor beta chains below all came from one sample that was sequenced in a study of shared clonotypes between healthy human individuals. Here immunoSEQ multiplex PCR was the method, and the copy in TCRdb shows in-frame clones only, minus some. The sample lists millions of clones, less than 95% occurring once. Terminally differentiated effector memory CD45RA+ cells were excluded from the naive CD8 cells, which were CD45RO-negative and positively selected for CCR7. Sequenced sample: naive CD8+ T cells sorted from blood. Every receptor here comes from a young man in good health.

The chain employs TRBV30 and TRBJ2-3, with D maybe TRBD2 (6 bases). Between the trimmed V and J ends, which lost 3 bases and 1 base, there was a span of 17 bases. This CDR3 is built from 16 residues. CDR1 is GTSNPN and CDR2 is SVGIG in the germline V gene (reference sequence). The CDR3 DNA reads as TGTGCCTGGAGCCTTCTCGAGGCGGGGCGCACAGATACGCAGTATTTT. It specifies CAWSLLEAGRTDTQYF.

The genes are TRBV27 and TRBJ1-1; no clear D gene. V lost 2 bases to trimming and J lost 1 base, with 8 bases between them. Germline V gene sequence: CDR1 MNHEY, CDR2 SMNVEV (reference sequence). This CDR3 is 14 amino acids long. Here the CDR3 reads CASSLISTNTEAFF. Written as DNA, the CDR3 is TGTGCCAGCAGTTTAATTTCAACGAACACTGAAGCTTTCTTT.

V and J are TRBV6-6 and TRBJ1-2; tentatively, D is TRBD1 (5 bases). The CDR3 totals 14 residues. Looked up from germline, CDR1 is MNHNY and CDR2 is SVGAGI (reference sequence). V dropped 1 base and J dropped 6 bases, with 12 bases sitting between them. DNA for the CDR3: TGTGCCAGCAGTTACTGGGGGGGGACGGATGGCTACACCTTC. Encoded protein: CASSYWGGTDGYTF.

The count of this clone is one. This chain joins TRBV18 and TRBJ2-5, with 9 bases lining up with TRBD1. The CDR3 length is 15 residues. The germline CDR1 and CDR2 sequences are KGHSH and LQKENI. The J segment lost 5 bases and the V segment lost 3 bases, leaving 7 bases of the junction unmatched. Here the CDR3 DNA reads TGTGCCAGCTCACCCCCGGACAGGGGCGGGGAGACCCAGTACTTC. Protein: CASSPPDRGGETQYF.

The chain recombines TRBV30 with TRBJ2-1; 8 bases are shared with TRBD2. The V gene end was trimmed by 0 bases and the J gene end by 3 bases; junction bases not matched to a gene: 7. This CDR3 has 16 residues. CDR1 and CDR2 from the germline V gene are GTSNPN and SVGIG (reference sequence). The CDR3 loop is CAWSVTAGGLYNEQFF. CDR3 sequence (DNA): TGTGCCTGGAGTGTAACGGCGGGAGGCCTCTACAATGAGCAGTTCTTC.

The chain combines TRBV4-1 with TRBJ2-1, with D unclear. Looked up from germline, CDR1 is MGHRA and CDR2 is YSYEKL. CDR3 size: 12 residues. V lost 3 bases and J lost 7, with 7 bases in between. CDR3 sequence: CASSHLGNEQFF. The CDR3 DNA follows: TGCGCCAGCAGCCATCTCGGGAATGAGCAGTTCTTC.

The chain employs TRBV5-6 and TRBJ1-2, with D tentatively TRBD1 (5 bases). Germline assignment: CDR1 SGHDT and CDR2 YYEEEE. CDR3 length: 12 residues. Trimming shortened V by 3 bases and J by 8 bases, and 11 bases separated the two germline ends. The CDR3 nucleotides read TGTGCCAGCAGCTCCAGGGTGTACGGCTACACCTTC. Its protein product is CASSSRVYGYTF.

This clone was seen just once. The V and J genes are TRBV21-1 and TRBJ1-5. TRBV21-1 is described as a pseudogene. This CDR3 contains 16 residues. CDR3 protein: CASTSTRNALAQPQHF. The CDR3 DNA follows: TGTGCCAGCACCTCCACCCGGAACGCCCTGGCTCAGCCCCAGCATTTT.

The chain couples TRBV28 to TRBJ2-5; 7 positions agree with TRBD1. The CDR3 contains 15 residues. Germline-derived CDR1 and CDR2 are MDHEN and SYDVKM. V was clipped by 5 bases and J by 5 bases; unmatched bases: 11. CDR3 sequence (DNA): TGTGCCAGCAGTCCTACTCAAGGGGGCCGGGAGACCCAGTACTTC. Its protein is CASSPTQGGRETQYF.

This chain joins TRBV4-2 and TRBJ2-3; D not certain. Germline values: CDR1 LGHNA, CDR2 YNFKEQ. There are 14 residues in the CDR3. The V and J ends lost 3 bases and 0 bases respectively, with 7 bases between them. The CDR3 loop is CASSQQTSTDTQYF. The CDR3 region has the DNA TGTGCCAGCAGCCAGCAGACTAGCACAGATACGCAGTATTTT.

The V call is TRBV6-1, the J call TRBJ2-7; no clear D gene. The germline V gene encodes CDR1 MNHNS and CDR2 SASEGT. This CDR3 is 13 amino acids long. V was shortened by 3 bases and J by 2 bases, with 8 bases between the two germline ends. The CDR3 nucleotides read TGTGCCAGCAGTGACTGGGCGACCTACGAGCAGTACTTC. Its translation is CASSDWATYEQYF.